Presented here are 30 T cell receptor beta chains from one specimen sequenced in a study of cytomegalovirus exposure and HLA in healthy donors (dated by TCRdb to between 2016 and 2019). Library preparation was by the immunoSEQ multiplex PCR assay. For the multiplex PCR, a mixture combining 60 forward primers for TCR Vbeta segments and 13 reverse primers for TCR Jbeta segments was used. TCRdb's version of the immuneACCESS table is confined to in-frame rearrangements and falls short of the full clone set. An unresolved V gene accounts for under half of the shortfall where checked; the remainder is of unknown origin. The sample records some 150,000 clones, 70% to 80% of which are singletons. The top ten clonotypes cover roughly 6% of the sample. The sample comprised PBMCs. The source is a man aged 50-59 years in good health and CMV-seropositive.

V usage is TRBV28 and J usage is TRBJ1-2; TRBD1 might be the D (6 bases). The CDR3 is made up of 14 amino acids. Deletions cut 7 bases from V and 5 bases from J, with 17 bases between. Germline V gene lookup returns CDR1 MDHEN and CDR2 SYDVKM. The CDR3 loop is CASINRDFLYGYTF. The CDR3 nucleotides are TGTGCCAGCATTAACAGGGATTTTTTATATGGCTACACCTTC.

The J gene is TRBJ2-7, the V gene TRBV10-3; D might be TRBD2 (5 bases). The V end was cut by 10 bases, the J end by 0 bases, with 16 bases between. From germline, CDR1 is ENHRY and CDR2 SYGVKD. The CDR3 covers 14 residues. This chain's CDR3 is CATEDLSGSYEQYF. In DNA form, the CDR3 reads TGTGCCACCGAAGACCTCAGCGGCTCCTACGAGCAGTACTTC.

The CDR3 sequence is CASSELFEQYF. The CDR3 coding sequence is TGTGCCAGCAGTGAATTGTTCGAGCAGTACTTC. This chain uses TRBV6-1 with TRBJ2-5; no clear D gene. The J call may be incorrect, as the DNA end agrees better with TRBJ2-7. The CDR3 runs 11 residues. Germline values: CDR1 MNHNS, CDR2 SASEGT.

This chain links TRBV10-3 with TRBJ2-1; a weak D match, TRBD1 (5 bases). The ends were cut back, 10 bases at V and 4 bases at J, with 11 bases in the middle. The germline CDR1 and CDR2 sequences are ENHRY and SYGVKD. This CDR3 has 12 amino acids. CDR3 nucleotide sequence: TGTGCCAGACAGAAGGGATACAATGAGCAGTTCTTC. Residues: CARQKGYNEQFF.

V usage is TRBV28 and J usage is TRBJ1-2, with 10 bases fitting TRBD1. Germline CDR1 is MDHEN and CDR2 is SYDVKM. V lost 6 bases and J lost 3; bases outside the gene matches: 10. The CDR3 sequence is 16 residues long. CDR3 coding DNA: TGTGCCAGCAGCCGCGGGACAGGGGTTAACTACTATGGCTACACCTTC. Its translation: CASSRGTGVNYYGYTF.

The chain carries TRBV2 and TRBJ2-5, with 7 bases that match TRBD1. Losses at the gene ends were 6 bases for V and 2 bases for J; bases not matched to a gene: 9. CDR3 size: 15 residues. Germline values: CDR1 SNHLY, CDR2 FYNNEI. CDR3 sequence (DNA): TGTGCCAGCAGGGGACCAGGGGGTTCGCAAGAGACCCAGTACTTC. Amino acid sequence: CASRGPGGSQETQYF.

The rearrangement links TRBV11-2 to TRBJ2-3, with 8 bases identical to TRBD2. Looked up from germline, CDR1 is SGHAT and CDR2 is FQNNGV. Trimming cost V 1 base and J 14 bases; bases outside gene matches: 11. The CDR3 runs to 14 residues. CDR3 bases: TGTGCCAGCAGCTTAGGGCCAGCGGGAGAAATTCGGTATTTT. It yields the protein CASSLGPAGEIRYF.

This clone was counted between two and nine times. The CDR3 nucleotides are TGTGCCAGCACCCGGGGGGTAGCGGGGACGACAGATACGCAGTATTTT. Its protein product is CASTRGVAGTTDTQYF. This rearrangement joins TRBV25-1 to TRBJ2-3, with 8 bases that match TRBD2. The CDR3 totals 16 residues. Germline CDR1 MGHDK, CDR2 SYGVNS. The V and J ends lost 7 bases and 3 bases, in that order; junction bases with no gene match: 12.

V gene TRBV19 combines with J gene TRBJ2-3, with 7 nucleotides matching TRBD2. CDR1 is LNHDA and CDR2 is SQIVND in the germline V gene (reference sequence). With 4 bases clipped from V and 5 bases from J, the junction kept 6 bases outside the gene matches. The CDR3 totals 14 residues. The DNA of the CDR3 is TGTGCCAGTAGTAAGGTGCGGGAGCGAGATACGCAGTATTTT. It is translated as CASSKVRERDTQYF.

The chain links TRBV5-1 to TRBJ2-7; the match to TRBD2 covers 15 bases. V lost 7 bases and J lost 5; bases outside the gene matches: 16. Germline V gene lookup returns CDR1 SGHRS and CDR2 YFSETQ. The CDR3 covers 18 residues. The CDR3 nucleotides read TGCGCCAGCTCCTCGGGCGGACTAGCGGGAGGGTCGGCCCACGAGCAGTACTTC. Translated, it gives CASSSGGLAGGSAHEQYF.

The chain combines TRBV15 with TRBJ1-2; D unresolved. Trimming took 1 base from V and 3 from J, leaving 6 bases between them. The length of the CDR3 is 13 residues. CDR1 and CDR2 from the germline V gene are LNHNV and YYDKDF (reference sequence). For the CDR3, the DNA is TGTGCCACCAGCAGAGTTCAGTACTATGGCTACACCTTC. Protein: CATSRVQYYGYTF.

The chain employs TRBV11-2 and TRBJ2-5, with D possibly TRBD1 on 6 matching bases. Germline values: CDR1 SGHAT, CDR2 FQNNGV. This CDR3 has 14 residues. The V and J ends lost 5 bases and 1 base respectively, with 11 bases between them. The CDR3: CASSIRGSQETQYF. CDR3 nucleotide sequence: TGTGCCAGCAGCATCAGGGGATCCCAAGAGACCCAGTACTTC.

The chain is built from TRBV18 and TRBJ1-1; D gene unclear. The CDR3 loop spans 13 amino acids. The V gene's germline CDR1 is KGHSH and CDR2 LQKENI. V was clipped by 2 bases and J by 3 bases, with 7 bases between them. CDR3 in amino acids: CASSPNEDTEAFF. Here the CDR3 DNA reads TGTGCCAGCTCACCAAACGAGGACACTGAAGCTTTCTTT.

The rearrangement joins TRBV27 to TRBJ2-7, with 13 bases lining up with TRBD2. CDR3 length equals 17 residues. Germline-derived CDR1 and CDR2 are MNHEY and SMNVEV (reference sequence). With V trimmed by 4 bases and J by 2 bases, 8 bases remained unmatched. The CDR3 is CASSSQLLAGGPYEQYF. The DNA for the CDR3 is TGTGCCAGCAGTTCTCAGTTACTAGCGGGAGGGCCCTACGAGCAGTACTTC.

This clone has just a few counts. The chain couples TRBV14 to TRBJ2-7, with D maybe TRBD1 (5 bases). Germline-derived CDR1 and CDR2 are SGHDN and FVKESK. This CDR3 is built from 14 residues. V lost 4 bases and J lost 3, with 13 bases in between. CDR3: CASSLTGRYYEQYF. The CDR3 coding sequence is TGTGCCAGCAGCCTAACAGGAAGATACTACGAGCAGTACTTC.

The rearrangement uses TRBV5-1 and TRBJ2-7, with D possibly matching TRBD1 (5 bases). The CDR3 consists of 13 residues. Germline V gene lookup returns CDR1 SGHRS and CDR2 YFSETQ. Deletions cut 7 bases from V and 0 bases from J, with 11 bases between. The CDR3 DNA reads TGCGCCAGCTCGAGACAGAGCTCCTACGAGCAGTACTTC. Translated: CASSRQSSYEQYF.

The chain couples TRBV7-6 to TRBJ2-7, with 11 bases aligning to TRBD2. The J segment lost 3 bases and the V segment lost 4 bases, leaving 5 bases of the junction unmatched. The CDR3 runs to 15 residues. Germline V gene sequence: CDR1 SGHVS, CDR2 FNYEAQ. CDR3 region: CASSSRLAGNYEQYF. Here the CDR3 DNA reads TGTGCCAGCAGCTCCAGACTAGCGGGGAACTACGAGCAGTACTTC.

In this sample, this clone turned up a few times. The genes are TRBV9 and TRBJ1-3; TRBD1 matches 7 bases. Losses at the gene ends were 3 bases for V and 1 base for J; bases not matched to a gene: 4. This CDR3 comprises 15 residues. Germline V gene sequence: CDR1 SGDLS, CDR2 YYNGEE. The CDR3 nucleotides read TGTGCCAGCAGCGCAGAGACAGGGTCTGGAAACACCATATATTTT. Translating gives CASSAETGSGNTIYF. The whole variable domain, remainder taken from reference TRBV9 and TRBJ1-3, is DSGVTQTPKHLITATGQRVTLRCSPRSGDLSVYWYQQSLDQGLQFLIQYYNGEERAKGNILERFSAQQFPDLHSELNLSSLELGDSALYFCASSAETGSGNTIYFGEGSWLTVV.

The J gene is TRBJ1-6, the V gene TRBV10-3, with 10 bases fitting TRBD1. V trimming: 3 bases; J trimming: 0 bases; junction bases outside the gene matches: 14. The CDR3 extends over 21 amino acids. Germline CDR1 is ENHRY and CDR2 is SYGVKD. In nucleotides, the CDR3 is TGTGCCATCAGTGAAGTAGGAAGTCGACAGGGGGCCACCTCCTATAATTCACCCCTCCACTTT. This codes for CAISEVGSRQGATSYNSPLHF.

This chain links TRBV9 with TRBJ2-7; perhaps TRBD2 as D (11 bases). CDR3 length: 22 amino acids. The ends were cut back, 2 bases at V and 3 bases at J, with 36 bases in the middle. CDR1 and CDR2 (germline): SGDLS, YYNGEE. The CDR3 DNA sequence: TGTGCCAGCAGCGTCCAACAGTTCCGGGACAGGGGACTAGCGGAGCCCTTCTACGAGCAGTACTTC. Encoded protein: CASSVQQFRDRGLAEPFYEQYF. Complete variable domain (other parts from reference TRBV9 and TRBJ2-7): DSGVTQTPKHLITATGQRVTLRCSPRSGDLSVYWYQQSLDQGLQFLIQYYNGEERAKGNILERFSAQQFPDLHSELNLSSLELGDSALYFCASSVQQFRDRGLAEPFYEQYFGPGTRLTVT.

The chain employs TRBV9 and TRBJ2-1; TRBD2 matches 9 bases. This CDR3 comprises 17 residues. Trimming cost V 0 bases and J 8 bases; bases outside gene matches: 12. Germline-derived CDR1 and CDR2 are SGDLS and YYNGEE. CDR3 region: CASSVARGLAGSDEQFF. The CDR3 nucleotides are TGTGCCAGCAGCGTAGCCAGAGGTCTAGCGGGATCCGATGAGCAGTTCTTC.

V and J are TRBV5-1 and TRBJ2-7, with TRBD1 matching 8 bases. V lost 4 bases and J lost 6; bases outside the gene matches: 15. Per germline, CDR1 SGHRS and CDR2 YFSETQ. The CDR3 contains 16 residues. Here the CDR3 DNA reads TGCGCCAGCAGCCCGGGGCACGGGACAGGTTTCGGCGAGCAGTACTTC. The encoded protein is CASSPGHGTGFGEQYF.

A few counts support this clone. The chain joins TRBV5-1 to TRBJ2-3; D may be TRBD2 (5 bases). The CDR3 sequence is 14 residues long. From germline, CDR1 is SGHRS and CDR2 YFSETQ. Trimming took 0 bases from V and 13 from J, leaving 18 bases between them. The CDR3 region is CASSLELPQDGEYF. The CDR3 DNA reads TGCGCCAGCAGCTTGGAACTTCCGCAGGACGGGGAGTATTTT.

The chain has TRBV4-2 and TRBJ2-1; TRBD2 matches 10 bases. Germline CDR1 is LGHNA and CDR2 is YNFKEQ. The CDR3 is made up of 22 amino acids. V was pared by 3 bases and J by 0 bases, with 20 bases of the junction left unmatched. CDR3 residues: CASSHLGGGTSVLRSSYNEQFF. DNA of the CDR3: TGTGCCAGCAGCCATCTCGGCGGCGGGACTAGCGTCTTGAGAAGCTCCTACAATGAGCAGTTCTTC.

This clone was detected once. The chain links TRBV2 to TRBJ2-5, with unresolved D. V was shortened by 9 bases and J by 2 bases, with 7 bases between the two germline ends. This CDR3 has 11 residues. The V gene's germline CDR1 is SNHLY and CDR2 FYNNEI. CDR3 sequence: CASSLQETQYF. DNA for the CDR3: TGTGCCAGTTCCTTGCAAGAGACCCAGTACTTC. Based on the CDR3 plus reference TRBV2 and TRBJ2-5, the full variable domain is EPEVTQTPSHQVTQMGQEVILRCVPISNHLYFYWYRQILGQKVEFLVSFYNNEISEKSEIFDDQFSVERPDGSNFTLKIRSTKLEDSAMYFCASSLQETQYFGPGTRLLVL.

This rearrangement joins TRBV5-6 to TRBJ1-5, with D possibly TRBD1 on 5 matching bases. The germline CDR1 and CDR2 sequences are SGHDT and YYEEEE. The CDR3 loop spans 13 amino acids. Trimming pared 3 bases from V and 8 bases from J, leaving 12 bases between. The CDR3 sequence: CASSSGRQKPQHF. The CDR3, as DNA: TGTGCCAGCAGCTCAGGGAGGCAGAAGCCCCAGCATTTT. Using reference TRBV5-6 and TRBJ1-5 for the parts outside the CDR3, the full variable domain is DAGVTQSPTHLIKTRGQQVTLRCSPKSGHDTVSWYQQALGQGPQFIFQYYEEEERQRGNFPDRFSGHQFPNYSSELNVNALLLGDSALYLCASSSGRQKPQHFGDGTRLSIL.

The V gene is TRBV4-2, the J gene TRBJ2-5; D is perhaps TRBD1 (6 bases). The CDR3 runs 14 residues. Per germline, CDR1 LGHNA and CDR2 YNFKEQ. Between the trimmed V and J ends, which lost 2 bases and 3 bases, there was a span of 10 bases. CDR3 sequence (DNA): TGTGCCAGCAGCCAACCGCCAGGGGAAGAGACCCAGTACTTC. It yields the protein CASSQPPGEETQYF.

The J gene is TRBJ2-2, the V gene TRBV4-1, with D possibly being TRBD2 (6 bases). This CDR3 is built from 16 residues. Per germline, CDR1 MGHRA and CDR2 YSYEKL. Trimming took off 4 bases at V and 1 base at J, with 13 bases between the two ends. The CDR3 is CASSLLSSVNTGELFF. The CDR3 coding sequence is TGCGCCAGCAGCCTGCTTTCTAGCGTGAACACCGGGGAGCTGTTTTTT.

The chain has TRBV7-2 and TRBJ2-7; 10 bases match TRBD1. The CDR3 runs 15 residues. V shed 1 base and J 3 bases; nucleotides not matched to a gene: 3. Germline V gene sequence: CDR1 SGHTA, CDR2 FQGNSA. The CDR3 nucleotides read TGTGCCAGCAGCTTAGAGACAGGGGGCCACTACGAGCAGTACTTC. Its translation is CASSLETGGHYEQYF.

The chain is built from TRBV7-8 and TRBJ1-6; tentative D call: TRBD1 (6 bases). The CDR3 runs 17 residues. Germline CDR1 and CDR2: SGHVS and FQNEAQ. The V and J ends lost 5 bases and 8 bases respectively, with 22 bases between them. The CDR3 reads CASSGGGESGVYSPLHF. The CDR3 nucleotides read TGTGCCAGCAGCGGAGGGGGGGAGTCCGGGGTGTATTCACCCCTCCACTTT.